This record looks at one TCR beta chain sequence and its context. Authors' analysis steps: Estimated nucleated cell counts came from reference gene primer amplification. Assay: immunoSEQ multiplex PCR; the TCRdb copy retains only in-frame clones and omits some. The V and J calls and clone size come from that table; D and trimming were worked out from the DNA. Among some 73,000 clones listed, 82% were seen once. These data belong to a study of blood T cell repertoires in COVID-19. Turning to the study itself: Some COVID-19 samples were acute and others convalescent; all came from the United States, Italy and Spain. PBMCs, B-cell-depleted T cells, or T cells provided the cDNA or gDNA that made up the material.

The CDR3 is made up of 18 amino acids. V and J are TRBV21-1 and TRBJ2-3; the table's D gene call, TRBD2, was not cross checked with the DNA. TRBV21-1 is reported as a pseudogene. The sequence derives from an older woman with acute or convalescent COVID-19. Sequencing used peripheral blood. CDR3 in amino acids: CASSKPKASPPGTDTQYF. The CDR3 nucleotides read TGTGCCAGCAGCAAACCCAAAGCTTCTCCTCCGGGCACAGATACGCAGTATTTT.